The source of this T cell receptor (beta chain) is a study of PD-1 blockade in classical Hodgkin lymphoma. The wider study: Each patient was given nivolumab 3 mg/kg through a vein every 2 weeks.

Study observations and caveats: According to reports, newly diagnosed patients had lower baseline TCR diversity than healthy donors, and relapsed/refractory patients had lower baseline TCR diversity still. Before treatment, complete responders showed about the same diversity as newly diagnosed patients.

With V trimmed by 0 bases and J by 7 bases, 5 bases remained unmatched. Germline V gives CDR1 LNHDA, CDR2 SQIVND (reference sequence). The CDR3 is 15 residues long. With no exception, relapse followed autologous stem cell transplantation in all patients, and brentuximab vedotin exposure varied. After PBMCs were thawed, their CD8+ T cells were isolated by magnetic negative selection. Complete response, partial response or progressive disease was recorded as best response. Points on this clone: As yet, its antigen is unknown.

Libraries were prepared by immunoSEQ multiplex PCR; TCRdb keeps only in-frame clonotypes and omits some of them. This table has about 1,900 clones, 82% appearing once. This receptor was obtained from a human donor with classical Hodgkin lymphoma. Sample: CD8+ T cells from blood, taken at baseline. V usage is TRBV19 and J usage is TRBJ1-5, with 8 bases identical to TRBD1. CDR3 bases: TGTGCCAGTAGTATAGAATACAGGGGGAACCAGCCCCAGCATTTT. Protein sequence: CASSIEYRGNQPQHF. Supplemented by reference TRBV19 and TRBJ1-5, the full variable domain reads DGGITQSPKYLFRKEGQNVTLSCEQNLNHDAMYWYRQDPGQGLRLIYYSQIVNDFQKGDIAEGYSVSREKKESFPLTVTSAQKNPTAFYLCASSIEYRGNQPQHFGDGTRLSIL.